This TCR beta chain originates from a study of shared clonotypes between healthy human individuals. Per germline, CDR1 LNHDA and CDR2 SQIVND (reference sequence). Germline trimming cut 3 bases from V and 4 bases from J; bases unmatched to any gene: 7. The CDR3 is 15 residues long. It was CD45RO-negative cells, positively selected for CCR7, that made up naive CD8 cells, with terminally differentiated effector memory CD45RA+ cells excluded. The data were produced by immunoSEQ multiplex PCR, yet TCRdb's version contains in-frame clones alone and is incomplete. The sample has 1.5 million to 2.5 million clones, about 95% seen once.

This TCR derives from a man younger than 35 in good health. Sequenced material: naive CD8+ T cells sorted from blood. The rearrangement uses TRBV19 and TRBJ1-1, with 8 bases lining up with TRBD1. The CDR3 DNA sequence: TGTGCCAGTAGTATTGGTAGGACAGGGAGCACTGAAGCTTTCTTT. It yields the protein CASSIGRTGSTEAFF.